This entry features one T cell receptor (beta chain) sequence. This record belongs to a study of blood T cell repertoires in COVID-19. The table came from immunoSEQ multiplex PCR; TCRdb's copy has only in-frame clones and leaves some out. Here the sample spans more than 300,000 clones, more than 70% being singletons. Sample: PBMCs or T cells enriched from blood (not recorded which). The TCR sequence derives from a woman younger than 35 who had recovered from COVID-19.

In DNA form, the CDR3 reads TGCGCCAGCAGCCGCACAGGGATAGAGACCCAGTACTTC. Its translation is CASSRTGIETQYF. This chain connects TRBV4-1 to TRBJ2-5; D is perhaps TRBD1 (6 bases). The CDR3 contains 13 residues. Germline CDR1 reads MGHRA; CDR2 reads YSYEKL. V was pared by 4 bases and J by 4 bases, with 10 bases between.